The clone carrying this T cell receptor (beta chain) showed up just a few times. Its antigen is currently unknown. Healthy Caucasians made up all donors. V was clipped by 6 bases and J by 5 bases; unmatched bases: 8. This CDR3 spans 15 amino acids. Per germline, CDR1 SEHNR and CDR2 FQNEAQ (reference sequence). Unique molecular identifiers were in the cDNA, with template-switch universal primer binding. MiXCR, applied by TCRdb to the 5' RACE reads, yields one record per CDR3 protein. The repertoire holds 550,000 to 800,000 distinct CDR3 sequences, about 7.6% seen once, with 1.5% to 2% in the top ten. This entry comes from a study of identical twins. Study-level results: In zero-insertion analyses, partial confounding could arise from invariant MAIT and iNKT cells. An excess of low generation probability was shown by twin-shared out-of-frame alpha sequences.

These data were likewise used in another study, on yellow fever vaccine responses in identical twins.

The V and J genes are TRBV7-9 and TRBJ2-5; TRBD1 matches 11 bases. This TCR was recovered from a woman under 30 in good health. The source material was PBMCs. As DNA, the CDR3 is TGTGCCAGCAGATCGGACAGGGGGCTCTGGGAGACCCAGTACTTC. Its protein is CASRSDRGLWETQYF.